What follows describes a single TCR beta chain. Antigen unknown. Some clones are missing from TCRdb's copy, which holds only in-frame ones; the method was immunoSEQ multiplex PCR. This sample has 20,000 to 25,000 clones; 74% occur once, and the top ten carry around 12%. This sample is part of a study of CD4 T cells in relation to SARS-CoV-2 and coronaviruses. From germline, CDR1 is GTSNPN and CDR2 SVGIG (reference sequence). This CDR3 has 14 amino acids. Trimming stripped 7 bases from V and 5 bases from J, with 15 bases between. CD4+ T cells from unexposed donors were obtained before the COVID-19 pandemic (2011-2018). Isolation of CD4+ T cells took place after around eleven days in culture. Each well had about 2.2 million PBMCs in around 5% human AB serum with IL-2.

Sequences were obtained from CD4+ T cells from PBMCs, cultured in vitro. The source is a human donor in good health. J is TRBJ1-6 and V is TRBV30; D may be TRBD1 (6 bases). CDR3 nucleotide sequence: TGTGCCTTGACCGGACAGAGCAATAATTCACCCCTCCACTTT. This encodes CALTGQSNNSPLHF.